This is a list of T cell receptor beta chains from one sample in a study of T cell repertoires in ileal Crohn's disease. Some clones are missing from TCRdb's copy, which holds only in-frame ones; the method was immunoSEQ multiplex PCR. The sample lists about 7,200 clones, more than 65% seen once, with approximately 10% in the top ten. Sequencing was done on a sample of ileal tissue. These receptors were obtained from an adult with Crohn's disease. Each CDR3 is given with its conserved first and last residue. The D gene is left open where the match is weak. Clone size is shown for a subset of rows, as once, few, many or a class of expanded clone.

TRBD1,TRBJ2-7,TRBV18,-,TGTGCCAGCTCGCCCAGGGGACAGATGTCCTACGAGCAGTACTTC,CASSPRGQMSYEQYF
TRBD2,TRBJ2-3,TRBV19,once,TGTGCCAGTAGCCCTCGGGGGGGGATTGCAGATACGCAGTATTTT,CASSPRGGIADTQYF
-,TRBJ2-1,TRBV7-2,-,TGTGCCAGCAGCTCTCAGGGCTCCTACAATGAGCAGTTCTTC,CASSSQGSYNEQFF
TRBD1,TRBJ1-5,TRBV6-1,-,TGTGCCAGCAGTCAGACAGGGACTCAGCCCCAGCATTTT,CASSQTGTQPQHF
-,TRBJ2-7,TRBV9,-,TGTGCCAGCGGCCTACAGGACCACGAGGAGTACTTC,CASGLQDHEEYF
TRBD1,TRBJ2-7,TRBV18,-,TGTGCCAGCTCACCCAGGGGACAGATGTCCTACGAGCAGTACTTC,CASSPRGQMSYEQYF
TRBD1,TRBJ2-3,TRBV5-6,-,TGTGCCAGCAGCTTCCCGGGACAGGGATTCGGCACAGATACGCAGTATTTT,CASSFPGQGFGTDTQYF
TRBD2,TRBJ2-7,TRBV28,-,TGTGCCAGCAGTCTAAGGACTAGCGGGAGAACCGAGCAGTACTTC,CASSLRTSGRTEQYF
-,TRBJ2-7,TRBV11-1,-,TGTGCCAGCAGCTTAGGTGTGACAGACTACGAGCAGTACTTC,CASSLGVTDYEQYF
TRBD2,TRBJ2-7,TRBV5-1,-,TGCGCCAGCAGCTTCAAGCGGGGGGAATCCTACGAGCAGTACTTC,CASSFKRGESYEQYF
-,TRBJ2-3,TRBV11-3,-,TGTGCCAGCAGCATCAGGGGAGGCACAGATACGCAGTATTTT,CASSIRGGTDTQYF
-,TRBJ2-2,TRBV14,-,TGTGCCAGCAGCCCAGGTGTCACCGGGGAGCTGTTTTTT,CASSPGVTGELFF
TRBD2,TRBJ2-7,TRBV11-2,-,TGTGCCAGCAGCTGGGGGAGGGGCGAGCAGTACTTC,CASSWGRGEQYF
-,TRBJ1-3,TRBV28,-,TGTGCCAGCTGGCCTGGAGGGGATCCTCGAAACACCATATATTTT,CASWPGGDPRNTIYF
-,TRBJ2-5,TRBV4-1,few,TGCGCCAGCAGCCAAGATCCTAGTTGGCAAGAGACCCAGTACTTC,CASSQDPSWQETQYF
TRBD2,TRBJ2-5,TRBV4-1,-,TGCGCCAGCAGCCATTCCAGGACTAGCGGAGAGACCCAGTACTTC,CASSHSRTSGETQYF
-,TRBJ2-7,TRBV7-2,-,TGTGCCAGCAGCTCGCTTGGAGGGGCAGGGACCTACGAGCAGTACTTC,CASSSLGGAGTYEQYF
-,TRBJ2-7,TRBV9,-,TGTGCCAGCAGCGTAGGTTTACAGTTCCACGAGCAGTACTTC,CASSVGLQFHEQYF
-,TRBJ2-6,TRBV5-1,-,TGCGCCAGCAGCTTGGACAGCTCTGGGGCCAACGTCCTGACTTTC,CASSLDSSGANVLTF
TRBD1,TRBJ1-2,TRBV10-2,-,TGCGCCAGCACTGGGACAGGAGACTATGGCTACACCTTC,CASTGTGDYGYTF
TRBD2,TRBJ2-3,TRBV2,-,TGTGCCATCAGAGGACTAGCGGGGGCGATCGCTAGCACAGATACGCAGTATTTT,CAIRGLAGAIASTDTQYF
-,TRBJ2-5,TRBV30,-,TGTGCCTGGAGTACCCAGGGGGGAACGGGGGAGCAGTACTTC,CAWSTQGGTGEQYF
-,TRBJ2-2,TRBV5-1,-,TGCGCCAGCAGCTTAGGGGTGACCGGGGAGCTGTTTTTT,CASSLGVTGELFF
-,TRBJ1-5,TRBV5-6,-,TGTGCCAGCAGCTTAGGAGGGGGGGATTATCAGCCCCAGCATTTT,CASSLGGGDYQPQHF
-,TRBJ2-2,TRBV6-6,-,TGTGCCAGCAGTGGAGGGGGCGGCACCGGGGAGCTGTTTTTT,CASSGGGGTGELFF
-,TRBJ1-5,TRBV6-1,-,TGTGCCAGCAGTGAAGATAGGGGTAATCAGCCCCAGCATTTT,CASSEDRGNQPQHF
-,TRBJ1-4,TRBV11-3,-,TGTGCCAGCAGCTTAGAGTCCGCGGGGAATGAAAAACTGTTTTTT,CASSLESAGNEKLFF
-,TRBJ2-7,TRBV10-1,-,TGCGCCAGCAGTCCTGGGGCCGGGGGATACGAGCAGTACTTC,CASSPGAGGYEQYF
TRBD2,TRBJ2-3,TRBV6-6,-,TGTGCCAGCAGTTACTCGAGGACTAGCGGGGCGGGTACGCAGTATTTT,CASSYSRTSGAGTQYF
TRBD1,TRBJ1-2,TRBV6-4,large,TGTGCCAGCAGTGACGGGGGACAGGGTGTCTACACCTTC,CASSDGGQGVYTF
-,TRBJ1-1,TRBV27,-,TGTGCCAGCAGTTTAGAGCCACTCACTGAAGCTTTCTTT,CASSLEPLTEAFF
TRBD1,TRBJ1-2,TRBV30,-,TGTGCCTGGAGACAGGGGGCATTCGGAAACTATGGCTACACCTTC,CAWRQGAFGNYGYTF
TRBD2,TRBJ2-7,TRBV30,-,TGTGCTGTTAGCGGGAGAATCTACGAGCAGTACTTC,CAVSGRIYEQYF
TRBD2,TRBJ2-4,TRBV6-1,-,TGTGCCACCAGCGGCGGGAGTTCCCAAAACATTCAGTACTTC,CATSGGSSQNIQYF
TRBD2,TRBJ2-7,TRBV19,few,TGTGCCAGTAGTGCCCGACTAGCGGGAGGTCCCTCCTACGAGCAGTACTTC,CASSARLAGGPSYEQYF